This T cell receptor (beta chain) was sequenced for a study of low-dose radiotherapy and immunotherapy resistance in tumors. As for the study in general: Nivolumab was given to patients as a 240 mg flat dose every two weeks, and ipilimumab at 1 mg/kg every six weeks. Both were delivered intravenously. Aspirin 300 mg, taken orally and daily, was given to patients for four cycles from cycle 1 day 1.

TRAV- and TRBV-specific primers, spanning alpha and beta chains, primed first-strand cDNA. Amplification of TCRs used a constant-region primer and V-primer adapter for roughly 18 PCR cycles. TCRdb analysed the reads with MiXCR anew, one entry per CDR3 protein. The table shows about 39,000 distinct CDR3 sequences, with less than 25% occurring only once. Time point specified: after trial treatment. The treatment: LDRT plus nivolumab, ipilimumab, low-dose cyclophosphamide and aspirin (RACIN trial). In the RACIN dose-escalation trial, donors got nivolumab plus ipilimumab with aspirin, cyclophosphamide and radiotherapy. Germline-derived CDR1 and CDR2 are KGHSH and LQKENI. This CDR3 is built from 15 residues. The V and J ends lost 4 bases and 4 bases respectively, with 13 bases between them. This clonotype was recorded many times.

The sequencing here drew on PBMCs, taken after low-dose radiotherapy plus immunotherapy. This receptor was identified in a female donor with ovarian cancer. The chain uses TRBV18 and TRBJ2-2; D assignment may be TRBD1 or TRBD2 (6 bases each). The chain's CDR3 is CASSHLEGVTGELFF. CDR3 sequence (DNA): TGTGCCAGCTCACACTTGGAGGGGGTCACCGGGGAGCTGTTTTTT.